This T cell receptor (beta chain) was sequenced for a study of radiotherapy plus CTLA-4 blockade in lung cancer. Sequencing was performed with immunoSEQ multiplex PCR; in TCRdb, only in-frame clones are kept and a portion is missing. The sample lists roughly 120,000 clones; about four fifths were seen once. This CDR3 contains 16 residues. The V and J ends lost 5 bases and 2 bases respectively, with 17 bases between them. The V gene's germline CDR1 is SGHTA and CDR2 FQGTGA. This clone is a singleton in its sample. This receptor was taken from a human donor with non-small cell lung cancer that progressed on radiotherapy plus ipilimumab. Some clones in this sample may be carry-over from other donors' samples. J is TRBJ2-3 and V is TRBV7-3; no definite D call. The sample here was peripheral blood, taken from a patient treated with radiotherapy plus ipilimumab. CDR3 amino acids: CASSPRLLADTDTQYF. CDR3 DNA: TGTGCCAGCAGCCCGAGACTGTTAGCTGACACAGATACGCAGTATTTT.